One T cell receptor (beta chain) is described in this entry. Its antigen is not identified. Clones were sequenced by immunoSEQ multiplex PCR, and TCRdb holds only the in-frame ones, with some missing. The data contain approximately 50,000 clones, approximately 80% of them singletons. The sample belongs to a study of early stage breast cancer tumors. Study-level points and caveats: Most shared enriched TCRB sequences were commonly generated ones.

In germline, CDR1 is KGHSY, CDR2 FQNENV. V was cut by 2 bases and J by 0 bases, with 7 bases left in between. The CDR3 is 14 residues long. The sequenced sample was blood. V usage is TRBV16 and J usage is TRBJ1-2; D gene ambiguous. The receptor was derived from a person in their twenties or thirties with breast cancer. The CDR3 sequence: CASSQRRSNYGYTF. The CDR3 region has the DNA TGTGCCAGCAGCCAACGTCGTTCTAACTATGGCTACACCTTC.